The 7 T cell receptor beta chains listed next were all sequenced from one sample in a study of spatial heterogeneity in lung cancer (dated by TCRdb to the late 2010s). Libraries were constructed by 5' RACE. The data were produced on a NextSeq 500. TCRdb reanalyzed the raw reads on its own, using fastp at Q25 for trimming and MiXCR for clone calling, and kept in-frame beta chains. Rows are unified per CDR3 protein, each entry keeping the most common DNA and genes. For this sample there are roughly 39,000 distinct CDR3 sequences; 6.5% to 8.5% appear just once. The leading ten clones occupy about two fifths of the sample. The time point label for this specimen denotes: sample taken at primary tumor resection. Whole RNA extracted from tumor and nontumor lung tissue, or from cryopreserved PBMC samples, was used for TCR sequencing without cell sorting. This material consisted of PBMCs, taken at surgery. These receptors originate from a female donor with early-stage non-small cell lung cancer.

The chain employs TRBV29-1 and TRBJ1-4, with TRBD1 matching over 11 bases. The CDR3 is made up of 14 amino acids. Germline V CDR1 and CDR2: SQVTM, ANQGSEA. V lost 6 bases to trimming and J lost 8 bases; unmatched junction nucleotides: 8. The CDR3 sequence: CSVTGQGVVEKLFF. In DNA, the CDR3 is TGCAGCGTCACGGGACAGGGGGTCGTAGAAAAACTGTTTTTT.

This rearrangement joins TRBV24-1 to TRBJ2-3; 9 nucleotides match TRBD2. The trim removed 9 bases at V and 3 bases at J, leaving 9 bases unmatched. Looked up from germline, CDR1 is KGHDR and CDR2 is SFDVKD. The CDR3 length is 15 residues. This CDR3 reads CATRPAGGVTDTQYF. As DNA, the CDR3 is TGTGCCACCCGCCCCGCGGGGGGGGTGACAGATACGCAGTATTTT.

The chain employs TRBV6-2 or TRBV6-3 and TRBJ2-7, with no clear D. The CDR3 consists of 13 residues. Trimming stripped 2 bases from V and 2 bases from J, with 7 bases between. CDR1 and CDR2 from the germline V gene are MNHEY and SVGEGT. The CDR3 region is CASSYPPAYEQYF. The CDR3 DNA is TGTGCCAGCAGTTACCCCCCGGCCTACGAGCAGTACTTC.

Comment on this clonotype: One junction end disagrees with the germline gene, perhaps due to a read error. V gene TRBV5-6 combines with J gene TRBJ2-5; D tentatively reads TRBD1 or TRBD2 (5 bases each). Germline lookup yields CDR1 SGHDT and CDR2 YYEEEE. The CDR3 sequence is 13 residues long. The CDR3 region is CASSFGLGETRYF. The CDR3, as DNA: TGTGCCAGCAGCTTCGGACTGGGGGAGACCCGGTACTTC.

The chain uses TRBV24-1 and TRBJ2-3; 10 positions match TRBD2. V was pared by 7 bases and J by 2 bases, with 5 bases of the junction left unmatched. CDR3 length equals 15 residues. Germline assignment: CDR1 KGHDR and CDR2 SFDVKD. The CDR3 here is CATRSTSGDTDTQYF. CDR3 in DNA: TGTGCCACCAGGAGCACTAGCGGGGACACAGATACGCAGTATTTT.

The chain combines TRBV30 with TRBJ2-3, with 10 bases that match TRBD1. The CDR3 runs 15 residues. Germline CDR1 and CDR2: GTSNPN and SVGIG (reference sequence). Trimming removed 5 bases from V and 1 base from J; junction bases left unmatched: 6. The CDR3 DNA follows: TGTGCCTGGGACCCCGGGACAGGGGGCACAGATACGCAGTATTTT. Translated: CAWDPGTGGTDTQYF.

This clonotype was seen just once. Sequence at one end of the junction differs from germline and may be a read error. V usage is TRBV5-1 and J usage is TRBJ2-5; D remains unclear. CDR1 and CDR2 from the germline V gene are SGHRS and YFSETQ. The CDR3 is 13 amino acids. The CDR3 here is CASILPRKETQYF. In DNA form, the CDR3 reads TGCGCCAGCATCTTGCCCCGGAAGGAGACCCAGTACTTC.